This is a list of T cell receptor beta chains from one sample in a study of T-cell memory formation after mild COVID-19. Each CDR3 protein is one row after TCRdb ran MiXCR on the 5' RACE reads. Here the sample spans more than 300,000 distinct CDR3 sequences, around 13% being singletons. The sample consisted of PBMCs or a T cell subset sorted from them (not recorded which). These receptors were collected from a man between 18 and 29 years old who had mild COVID-19 (a few samples of this study predate the infection). Cell type and time point are not known. The conserved cysteine and the conserved F or W are not part of the CDR3 here. Each record gives: clone size, V gene, J gene, D gene, CDR3 protein. The D gene is left open where the match is weak. Rows may omit the clone size; those that give it use once, few, many or a size class.

abundance: -; v_gene: TRBV27; j_gene: TRBJ1-2; d_gene: TRBD1; CDR3aa: ASSLSETGGLYGYT
abundance: few; v_gene: TRBV19; j_gene: TRBJ2-3; d_gene: -; CDR3aa: ARSTSGDSSTDTQY
abundance: few; v_gene: TRBV4-1; j_gene: TRBJ1-2; d_gene: TRBD1; CDR3aa: ASSPRHRGNYGYT
abundance: few; v_gene: TRBV25-1; j_gene: TRBJ2-1; d_gene: -; CDR3aa: ASRASDGSSYNEQF
abundance: few; v_gene: TRBV5-1; j_gene: TRBJ2-3; d_gene: -; CDR3aa: ASSSRGSVEDTQY
abundance: many; v_gene: TRBV7-9; j_gene: TRBJ1-1; d_gene: -; CDR3aa: ASSLAQGMNTEAF
abundance: few; v_gene: TRBV20-1; j_gene: TRBJ1-2; d_gene: TRBD1; CDR3aa: SATTPGQAAGYT
abundance: few; v_gene: TRBV7-6; j_gene: TRBJ2-1; d_gene: -; CDR3aa: ASSLEAWRYNEQF
abundance: few; v_gene: TRBV5-1; j_gene: TRBJ2-2; d_gene: -; CDR3aa: ASSTTLTGELF
abundance: few; v_gene: TRBV19; j_gene: TRBJ2-3; d_gene: -; CDR3aa: ASAPGAYRDTQY
abundance: -; v_gene: TRBV7-2; j_gene: TRBJ2-2; d_gene: -; CDR3aa: ASSYRPAGTGELF
abundance: -; v_gene: TRBV10-3; j_gene: TRBJ2-1; d_gene: -; CDR3aa: ASSGVTDEQF
abundance: few; v_gene: TRBV3-1; j_gene: TRBJ1-6; d_gene: -; CDR3aa: ASSQERYSPLH
abundance: few; v_gene: TRBV11-2; j_gene: TRBJ2-7; d_gene: -; CDR3aa: ASSLGTHRSEQY
abundance: few; v_gene: TRBV7-6; j_gene: TRBJ2-2; d_gene: TRBD2; CDR3aa: ASSWGGTGELF
abundance: few; v_gene: TRBV9; j_gene: TRBJ1-5; d_gene: -; CDR3aa: ASSVDPGNQPQH